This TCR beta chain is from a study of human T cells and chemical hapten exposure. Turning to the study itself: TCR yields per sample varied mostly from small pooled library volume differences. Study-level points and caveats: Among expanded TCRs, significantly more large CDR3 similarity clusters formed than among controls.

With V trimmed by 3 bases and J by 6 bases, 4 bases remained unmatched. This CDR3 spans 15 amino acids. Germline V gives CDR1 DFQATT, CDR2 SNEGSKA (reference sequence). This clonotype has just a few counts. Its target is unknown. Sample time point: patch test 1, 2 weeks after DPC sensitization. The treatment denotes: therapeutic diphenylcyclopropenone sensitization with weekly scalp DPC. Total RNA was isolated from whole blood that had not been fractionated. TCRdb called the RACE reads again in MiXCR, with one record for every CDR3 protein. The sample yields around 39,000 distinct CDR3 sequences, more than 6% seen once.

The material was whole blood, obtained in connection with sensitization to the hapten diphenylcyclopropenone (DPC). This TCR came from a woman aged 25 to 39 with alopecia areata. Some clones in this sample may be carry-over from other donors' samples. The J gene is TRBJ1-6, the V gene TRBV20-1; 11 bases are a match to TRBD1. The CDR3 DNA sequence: TGCAGTGCTAGCCGGGACAGGGGGGCTAATTCACCCCTCCACTTT. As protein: CSASRDRGANSPLHF.